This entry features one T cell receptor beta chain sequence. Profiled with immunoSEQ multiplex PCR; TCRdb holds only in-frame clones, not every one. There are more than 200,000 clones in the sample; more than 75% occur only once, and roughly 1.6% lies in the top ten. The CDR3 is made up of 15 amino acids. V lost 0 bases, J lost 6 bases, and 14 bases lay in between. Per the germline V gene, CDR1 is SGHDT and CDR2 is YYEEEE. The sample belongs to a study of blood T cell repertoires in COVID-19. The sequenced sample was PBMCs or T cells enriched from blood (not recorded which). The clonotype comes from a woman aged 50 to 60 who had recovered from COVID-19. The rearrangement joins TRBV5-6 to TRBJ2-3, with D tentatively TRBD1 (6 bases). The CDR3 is CASSLGGTRWDTQYF. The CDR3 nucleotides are TGTGCCAGCAGCTTGGGGGGGACAAGGTGGGATACGCAGTATTTT. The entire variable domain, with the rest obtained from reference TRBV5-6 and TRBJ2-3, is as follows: DAGVTQSPTHLIKTRGQQVTLRCSPKSGHDTVSWYQQALGQGPQFIFQYYEEEERQRGNFPDRFSGHQFPNYSSELNVNALLLGDSALYLCASSLGGTRWDTQYFGPGTRLTVL.